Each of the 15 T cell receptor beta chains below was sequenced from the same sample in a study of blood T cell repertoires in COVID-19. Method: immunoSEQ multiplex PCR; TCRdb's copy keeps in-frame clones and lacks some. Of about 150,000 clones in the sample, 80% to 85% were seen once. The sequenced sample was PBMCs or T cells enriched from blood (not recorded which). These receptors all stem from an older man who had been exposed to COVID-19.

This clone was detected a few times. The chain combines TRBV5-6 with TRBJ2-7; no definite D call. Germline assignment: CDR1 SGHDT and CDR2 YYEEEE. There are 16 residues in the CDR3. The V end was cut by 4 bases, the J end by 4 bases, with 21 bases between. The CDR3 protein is CASSANPTDNTYEQYF. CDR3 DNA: TGTGCCAGCAGCGCGAACCCGACTGATAACACATACGAGCAGTACTTC.

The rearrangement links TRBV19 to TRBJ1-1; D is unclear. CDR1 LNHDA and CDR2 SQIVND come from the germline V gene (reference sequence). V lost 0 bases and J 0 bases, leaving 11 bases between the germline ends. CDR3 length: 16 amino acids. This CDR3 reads CASSIDLVRMNTEAFF. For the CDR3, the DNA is TGTGCCAGTAGTATAGATCTTGTGAGAATGAACACTGAAGCTTTCTTT. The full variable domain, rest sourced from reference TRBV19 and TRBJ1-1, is DGGITQSPKYLFRKEGQNVTLSCEQNLNHDAMYWYRQDPGQGLRLIYYSQIVNDFQKGDIAEGYSVSREKKESFPLTVTSAQKNPTAFYLCASSIDLVRMNTEAFFGQGTRLTVV.

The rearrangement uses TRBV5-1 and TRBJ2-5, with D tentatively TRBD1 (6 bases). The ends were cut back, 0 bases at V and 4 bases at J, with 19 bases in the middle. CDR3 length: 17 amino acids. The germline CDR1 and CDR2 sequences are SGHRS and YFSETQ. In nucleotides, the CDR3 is TGCGCCAGCAGCTTGGCTCCTAGCAGGGGTCGAGGAGAGACCCAGTACTTC. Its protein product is CASSLAPSRGRGETQYF.

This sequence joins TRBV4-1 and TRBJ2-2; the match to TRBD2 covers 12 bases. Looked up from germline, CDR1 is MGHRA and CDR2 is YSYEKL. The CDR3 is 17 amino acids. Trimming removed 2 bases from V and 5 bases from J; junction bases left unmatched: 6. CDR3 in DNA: TGCGCCAGCAGCCAATGGGCTAGCGGGAGGGAAACCGGGGAGCTGTTTTTT. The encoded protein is CASSQWASGRETGELFF.

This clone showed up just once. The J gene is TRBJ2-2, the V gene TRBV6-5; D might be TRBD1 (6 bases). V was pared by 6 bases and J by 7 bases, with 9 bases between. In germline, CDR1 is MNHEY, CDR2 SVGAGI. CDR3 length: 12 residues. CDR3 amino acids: CASSQGSGELFF. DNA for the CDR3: TGTGCCAGCAGCCAGGGGAGCGGGGAGCTGTTTTTT.

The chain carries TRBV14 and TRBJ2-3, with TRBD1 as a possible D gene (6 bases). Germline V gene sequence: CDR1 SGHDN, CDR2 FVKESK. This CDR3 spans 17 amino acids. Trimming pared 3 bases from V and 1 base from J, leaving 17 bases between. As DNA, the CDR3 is TGTGCCAGCAGCCACGCTTACGGACAGCGACGCACAGATACGCAGTATTTT. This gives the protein CASSHAYGQRRTDTQYF.

The CDR3 loop reads CASSQGAGGTQYF. CDR3 nucleotides: TGCGCCAGCAGCCAGGGGGCTGGGGGGACCCAGTACTTC. The rearrangement links TRBV5-1 to TRBJ2-5; 8 positions agree with TRBD1. The germline V gene encodes CDR1 SGHRS and CDR2 YFSETQ. The CDR3 sequence is 13 residues long. The ends lost 4 bases at V and 7 bases at J; junction bases unmatched: 6.

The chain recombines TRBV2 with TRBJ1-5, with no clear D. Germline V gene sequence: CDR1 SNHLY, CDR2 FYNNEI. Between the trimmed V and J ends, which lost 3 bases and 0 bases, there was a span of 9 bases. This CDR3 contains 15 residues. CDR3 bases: TGTGCCAGCAGTGAGCAGACTAATAGCAATCAGCCCCAGCATTTT. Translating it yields CASSEQTNSNQPQHF.

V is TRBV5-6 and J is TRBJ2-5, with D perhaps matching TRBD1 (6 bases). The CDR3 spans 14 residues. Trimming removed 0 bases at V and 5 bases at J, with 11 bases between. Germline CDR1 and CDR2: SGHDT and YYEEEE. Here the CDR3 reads CASSLAGDRETQYF. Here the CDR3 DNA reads TGTGCCAGCAGCTTGGCAGGGGACCGGGAGACCCAGTACTTC.

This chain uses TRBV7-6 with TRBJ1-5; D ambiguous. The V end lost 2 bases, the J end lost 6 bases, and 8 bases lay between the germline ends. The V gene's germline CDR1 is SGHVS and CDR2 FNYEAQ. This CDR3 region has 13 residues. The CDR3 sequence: CASSLSPSQPQHF. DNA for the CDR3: TGTGCCAGCAGCTTATCTCCCAGTCAGCCCCAGCATTTT.

CDR3 amino acids: CASSLLREPYEQYF. DNA of the CDR3: TGCGCCAGCAGCTTGTTGCGGGAGCCATACGAGCAGTACTTC. This chain connects TRBV5-1 to TRBJ2-7; 7 nucleotides line up with TRBD2. Germline V gene lookup returns CDR1 SGHRS and CDR2 YFSETQ. The ends lost 1 base at V and 4 bases at J; junction bases unmatched: 5. The CDR3 is 14 residues long.

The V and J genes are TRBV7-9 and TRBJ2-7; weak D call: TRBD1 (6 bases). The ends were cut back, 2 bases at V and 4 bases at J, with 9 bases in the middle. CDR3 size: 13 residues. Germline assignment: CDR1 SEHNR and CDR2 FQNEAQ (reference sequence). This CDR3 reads CASSLRDTYEQYF. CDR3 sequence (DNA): TGTGCCAGCAGCTTACGGGACACATACGAGCAGTACTTC. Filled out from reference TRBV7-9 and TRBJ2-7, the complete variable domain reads DTGVSQNPRHKITKRGQNVTFRCDPISEHNRLYWYRQTLGQGPEFLTYFQNEAQLEKSRLLSDRFSAERPKGSFSTLEIQRTEQGDSAMYLCASSLRDTYEQYFGPGTRLTVT.

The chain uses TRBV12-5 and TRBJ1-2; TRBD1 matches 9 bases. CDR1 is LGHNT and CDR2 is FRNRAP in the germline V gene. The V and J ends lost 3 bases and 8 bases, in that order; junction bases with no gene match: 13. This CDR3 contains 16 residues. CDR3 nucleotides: TGTGCTAGTGGTTTTGGTACCGGGACAGGGATAGGAGGCTACACCTTC. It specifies CASGFGTGTGIGGYTF.

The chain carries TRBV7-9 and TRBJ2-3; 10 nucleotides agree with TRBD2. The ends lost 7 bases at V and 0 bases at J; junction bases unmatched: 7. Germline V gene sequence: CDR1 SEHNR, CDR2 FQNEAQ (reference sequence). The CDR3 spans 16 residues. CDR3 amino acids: CASNKAGGRSTDTQYF. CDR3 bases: TGTGCCAGCAATAAAGCGGGGGGGCGAAGCACAGATACGCAGTATTTT.

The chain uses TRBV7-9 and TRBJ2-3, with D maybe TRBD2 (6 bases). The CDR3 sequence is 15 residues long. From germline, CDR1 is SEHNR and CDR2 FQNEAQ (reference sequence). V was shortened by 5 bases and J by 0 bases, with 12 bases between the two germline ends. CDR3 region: CASSILAASTDTQYF. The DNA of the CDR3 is TGTGCCAGCAGCATACTAGCCGCAAGCACAGATACGCAGTATTTT.